This section outlines one T cell receptor beta chain sequence together with its context. What it binds is not known. This CDR3 is also generated by other DNA sequences in the sample. The source of the sample is a study of shared clonotypes between healthy human individuals. Whole-study results and caveats: Naive subsets typically showed greater estimated richness than memory subsets. In contrast to clonotypes shared by all four donors, non-shared clonotypes had lower generation probabilities.

Naive CD8 cells lacked CD45RO and underwent positive selection for CCR7, leaving out terminally differentiated effector memory CD45RA+ cells. How the authors handled the data: Filtering differed because ImmunoSEQ produced junction-only sequences that carried no quality scores. Profiling relied on immunoSEQ multiplex PCR, and the TCRdb table lists in-frame clones only, not all of them. V, J and clone size derive from that table, while D and trimming were established from the DNA sequence. This sample has about 700,000 clones, with just over 90% found just once. This clonotype originated in a man aged 25-45 years in good health. The specimen sequenced was naive CD8+ T cells sorted from blood.

The CDR3 DNA reads TGTGCCAGCAGTTTTCGCACCTACGAGCAGTACTTC. Translated: CASSFRTYEQYF. The V gene is TRBV28, the J gene TRBJ2-7, with D unresolved. CDR3 length: 12 amino acids. V was pared by 3 bases and J by 2 bases, with 5 bases between. The germline V gene has CDR1 MDHEN and CDR2 SYDVKM.